This T cell receptor beta chain was documented in a study of OX40 agonist ivuxolimab in advanced cancers. The CDR3 covers 16 residues. Germline V gene sequence: CDR1 SEHNR, CDR2 FQNEAQ (reference sequence). V lost 5 bases to trimming and J lost 1 base; unmatched junction nucleotides: 6. TCRdb's table, derived via immunoSEQ multiplex PCR, lists solely in-frame clones and lacks some. The data show around 60,000 clones, approximately 90% seen once. Concerning this clone itself: Its specificity is not known.

The cohort excluded patients with autoimmune disease history or systemic immunosuppression. Notes on the study in general: Clonal expansion by week 6 occurred in CD4+ and CD8+ blood T cells (at 0.1 to 3.0 mg/kg). Also showing low normalized T-cell clonal expansion were some of the nonresponders. Relative to CD4+ cells, CD8+ T cells on average had more expanded clones.

The source material was CD4+ or CD8+ T cells sorted from blood, sampled in a trial of the OX40 agonist ivuxolimab. This clonotype was sampled from an adult with an advanced solid tumor such as melanoma, head and neck, liver or kidney cancer. The chain carries TRBV7-9 and TRBJ2-1; TRBD2 matches at 9 bases. CDR3 DNA sequence: TGTGCCAGCAGCCTTAGCGGGAGTTCTTCCTACAATGAGCAGTTCTTC. Its protein is CASSLSGSSSYNEQFF.